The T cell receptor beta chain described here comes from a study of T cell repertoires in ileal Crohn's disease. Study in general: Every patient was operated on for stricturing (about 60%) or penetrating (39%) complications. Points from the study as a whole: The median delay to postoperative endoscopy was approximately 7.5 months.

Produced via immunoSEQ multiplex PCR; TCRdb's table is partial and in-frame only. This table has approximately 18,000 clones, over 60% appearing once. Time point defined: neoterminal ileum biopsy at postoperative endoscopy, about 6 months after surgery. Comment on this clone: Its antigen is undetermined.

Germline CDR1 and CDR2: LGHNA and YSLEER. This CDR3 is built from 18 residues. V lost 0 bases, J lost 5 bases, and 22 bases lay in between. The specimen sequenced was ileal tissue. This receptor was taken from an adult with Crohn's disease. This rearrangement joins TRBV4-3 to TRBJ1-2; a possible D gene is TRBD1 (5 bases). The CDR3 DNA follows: TGCGCCAGCAGCCAAGATCCCGCCGGGGGTCTAAGTATATATGGCTACACCTTC. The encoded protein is CASSQDPAGGLSIYGYTF.